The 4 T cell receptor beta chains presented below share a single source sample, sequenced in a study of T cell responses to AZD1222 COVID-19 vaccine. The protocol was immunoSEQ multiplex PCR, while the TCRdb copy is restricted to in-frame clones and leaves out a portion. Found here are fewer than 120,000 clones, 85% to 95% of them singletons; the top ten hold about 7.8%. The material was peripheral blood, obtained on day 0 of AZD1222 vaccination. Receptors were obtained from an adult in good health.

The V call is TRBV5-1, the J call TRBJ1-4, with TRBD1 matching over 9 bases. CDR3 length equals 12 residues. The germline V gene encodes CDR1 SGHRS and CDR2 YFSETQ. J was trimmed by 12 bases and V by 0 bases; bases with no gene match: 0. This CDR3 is CASSLGQGELFF. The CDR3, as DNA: TGCGCCAGCAGCTTGGGACAGGGGGAACTGTTTTTT.

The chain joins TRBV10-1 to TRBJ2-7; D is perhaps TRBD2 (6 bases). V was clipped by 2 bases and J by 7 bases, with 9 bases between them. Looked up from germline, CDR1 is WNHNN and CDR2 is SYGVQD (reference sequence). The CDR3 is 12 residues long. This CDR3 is CASSEPGGEQYF. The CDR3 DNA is TGCGCCAGCAGTGAGCCTGGAGGGGAGCAGTACTTC.

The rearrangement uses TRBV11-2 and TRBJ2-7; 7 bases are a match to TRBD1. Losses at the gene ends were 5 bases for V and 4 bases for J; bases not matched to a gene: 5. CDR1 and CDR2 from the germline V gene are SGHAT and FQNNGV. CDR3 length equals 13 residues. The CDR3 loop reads CASSPPTGYEQYF. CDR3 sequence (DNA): TGTGCCAGCAGCCCCCCGACAGGGTACGAGCAGTACTTC. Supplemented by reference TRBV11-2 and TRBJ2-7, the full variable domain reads EAGVAQSPRYKIIEKRQSVAFWCNPISGHATLYWYQQILGQGPKLLIQFQNNGVVDDSQLPKDRFSAERLKGVDSTLKIQPAKLEDSAVYLCASSPPTGYEQYFGPGTRLTVT.

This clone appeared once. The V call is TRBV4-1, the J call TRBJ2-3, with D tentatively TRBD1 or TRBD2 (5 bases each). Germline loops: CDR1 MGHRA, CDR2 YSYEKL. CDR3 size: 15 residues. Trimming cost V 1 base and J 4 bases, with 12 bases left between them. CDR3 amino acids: CASSQVGARADTQYF. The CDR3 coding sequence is TGCGCCAGCAGCCAAGTCGGGGCCCGCGCAGATACGCAGTATTTT.